The 4 T cell receptor beta chains listed next were all sequenced from one sample in a study of blood T cell repertoires in COVID-19. Clones were sequenced by immunoSEQ multiplex PCR, and TCRdb holds only the in-frame ones, with some missing. The sample carries some 52,000 clones, about 90% recorded once. The sample comprised peripheral blood. Receptor source: a human donor in a cohort sampled during active COVID-19.

V and J are TRBV5-4 and TRBJ2-7; 7 bases are shared with TRBD1. J gave up 6 bases and V 0 bases, and 3 bases lay outside the gene matches. The CDR3 totals 13 residues. Germline V lookup: CDR1 SGHNT, CDR2 YYREEE (reference sequence). The DNA of the CDR3 is TGTGCCAGCAGCTTGGACAGGGGTGGCGAGCAGTACTTC. Protein: CASSLDRGGEQYF. The complete variable domain, with remaining parts taken from reference TRBV5-4 and TRBJ2-7, reads ETGVTQSPTHLIKTRGQQVTLRCSSQSGHNTVSWYQQALGQGPQFIFQYYREEENGRGNFPPRFSGLQFPNYSSELNVNALELDDSALYLCASSLDRGGEQYFGPGTRLTVT.

The gene calls are TRBV5-1 and TRBJ1-1; weak D call: TRBD1 (6 bases). Trimming left V 6 bases short and J 0 bases short, with 12 bases between. The CDR3 contains 14 residues. In germline, CDR1 is SGHRS, CDR2 YFSETQ. In DNA, the CDR3 is TGCGCCAGCACCCTAGGACAGATGAACACTGAAGCTTTCTTT. Encoded protein: CASTLGQMNTEAFF.

The rearrangement links TRBV7-3 to TRBJ2-3; 11 nucleotides agree with TRBD1. CDR1 SGHTA and CDR2 FQGTGA come from the germline V gene. J lost 4 bases, V lost 1 base, and 4 bases had no gene match. The CDR3 runs 16 residues. CDR3 loop: CASSLRRDRGADTQYF. CDR3 DNA: TGTGCCAGCAGCTTAAGAAGGGACAGGGGGGCAGATACGCAGTATTTT. Full variable domain (missing parts from reference TRBV7-3 and TRBJ2-3): GAGVSQTPSNKVTEKGKYVELRCDPISGHTALYWYRQSLGQGPEFLIYFQGTGAADDSGLPNDRFFAVRPEGSVSTLKIQRTERGDSAVYLCASSLRRDRGADTQYFGPGTRLTVL.

The chain uses TRBV2 and TRBJ1-2; 7 bases are shared with TRBD1. Germline trimming cut 4 bases from V and 4 bases from J; bases unmatched to any gene: 3. Looked up from germline, CDR1 is SNHLY and CDR2 is FYNNEI. This CDR3 region has 13 residues. The CDR3 is CASSGNRGYGYTF. The CDR3 DNA reads TGTGCCAGCAGTGGGAACAGGGGCTATGGCTACACCTTC. Filled out from reference TRBV2 and TRBJ1-2, the complete variable domain reads EPEVTQTPSHQVTQMGQEVILRCVPISNHLYFYWYRQILGQKVEFLVSFYNNEISEKSEIFDDQFSVERPDGSNFTLKIRSTKLEDSAMYFCASSGNRGYGYTFGSGTRLTVV.